The sequence of this T cell receptor beta chain was determined in a study of blood T cells in healthy people across ages. The wider study: With template switching, about one barcoded beta molecule was captured per two T cells.

PCR was performed a second time for about 6 to 12 cycles using a sample-barcoded 5' primer and a J-beta primer mix. Each cDNA molecule was tagged by a template-switch adaptor with 12 random nucleotides. TCRdb reanalysed the 5' RACE reads using MiXCR and keeps one entry per CDR3 protein. The table shows hundreds of thousands of distinct CDR3 sequences, with around two fifths occurring only once. The CDR3 extends over 13 amino acids. CDR1 SGDLS and CDR2 YYNGEE come from the germline V gene. Trimming removed 3 bases at V and 4 bases at J, with 9 bases between. The chain links TRBV9 to TRBJ2-3, with a weak D call TRBD1 (6 bases). The material sequenced was blood. The receptor comes from an elderly man in good health. The DNA of the CDR3 is TGTGCCAGCAGCGCAGGGGATCCAGATACGCAGTATTTT. This codes for CASSAGDPDTQYF.